This TCR beta chain was sequenced during a study of patients and donors after allogeneic stem cell transplantation. There are 14 residues in the CDR3. Germline V gene sequence: CDR1 MDHEN, CDR2 SYDVKM. V lost 3 bases and J lost 4, with 11 bases in between. TCRdb used MiXCR to reprocess the RT-PCR reads, holding one entry per CDR3 protein. The data contain approximately 200,000 distinct CDR3 sequences, around two fifths of them seen just once; the ten biggest clones take up approximately 10%. This TCR was recovered from a human donor who was either an allogeneic HSCT recipient or a stem cell or donor lymphocyte infusion donor (not recorded which). It is not recorded whose cells these are; they may come from a transplant donor. Specimen: blood, either unsorted or a sorted T cell fraction (not recorded which). The V call is TRBV28, the J call TRBJ2-3; D unresolved. DNA of the CDR3: TGTGCCAGCAGTTTTCCCCATGAGTCAGATACGCAGTATTTT. It translates to CASSFPHESDTQYF.